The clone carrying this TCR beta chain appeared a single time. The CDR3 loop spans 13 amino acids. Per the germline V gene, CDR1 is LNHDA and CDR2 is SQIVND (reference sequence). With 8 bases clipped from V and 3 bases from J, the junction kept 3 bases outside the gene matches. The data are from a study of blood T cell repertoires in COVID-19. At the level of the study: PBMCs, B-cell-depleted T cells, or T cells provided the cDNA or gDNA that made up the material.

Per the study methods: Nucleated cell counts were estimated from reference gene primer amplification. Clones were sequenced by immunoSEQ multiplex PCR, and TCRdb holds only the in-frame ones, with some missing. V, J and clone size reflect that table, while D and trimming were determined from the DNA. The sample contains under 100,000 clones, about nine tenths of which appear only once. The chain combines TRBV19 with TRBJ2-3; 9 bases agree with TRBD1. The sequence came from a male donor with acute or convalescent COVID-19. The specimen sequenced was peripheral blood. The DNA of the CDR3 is TGTGCCAGTTCCGGGACAGGGACAGATACGCAGTATTTT. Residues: CASSGTGTDTQYF.